The rows below give T cell receptor beta chains drawn from one sample of a study of PD-1 blockade in classical Hodgkin lymphoma. Only in-frame clones appear in the TCRdb table, and some are missing; sequencing was by immunoSEQ multiplex PCR. The table lists 3,500 to 5,500 clones, 55% to 65% of them singletons. Sample: peripheral blood mononuclear cells (PBMCs), taken at baseline. These receptors were obtained from a human donor with classical Hodgkin lymphoma. Both conserved end residues are part of each CDR3. A D gene is named only where the DNA matches it firmly. A clone size is listed for some rows: how often the clone was seen (once, few, many), or a class if it is expanded.

CDR3 protein: CASSVERGTSGRMADTGELFF; CDR3 DNA: TGTGCCAGCAGCGTAGAGCGGGGGACTAGCGGGAGGATGGCCGACACCGGGGAGCTGTTTTTT; clone size: .; D gene: TRBD2; V gene: TRBV9; J gene: TRBJ2-2
CDR3 protein: CASTGEETQYF; CDR3 DNA: TGTGCCAGCACGGGGGAAGAGACCCAGTACTTC; clone size: once; D gene: .; V gene: TRBV2; J gene: TRBJ2-5
CDR3 protein: CAGTGKPNNEQFF; CDR3 DNA: TGTGCCGGCACAGGGAAACCCAACAATGAGCAGTTCTTC; clone size: .; D gene: .; V gene: TRBV2; J gene: TRBJ2-1
CDR3 protein: CASSSQGAGDTQYF; CDR3 DNA: TGTGCCAGCAGCTCACAGGGGGCGGGGGATACGCAGTATTTT; clone size: once; D gene: TRBD1; V gene: TRBV7-9; J gene: TRBJ2-3
CDR3 protein: CASSIWDEQFF; CDR3 DNA: TGTGCCAGTAGTATATGGGATGAGCAGTTCTTC; clone size: .; D gene: .; V gene: TRBV19; J gene: TRBJ2-1
CDR3 protein: CASSSSWESSYNEQFF; CDR3 DNA: TGTGCCAGCAGTTCGTCTTGGGAAAGCTCCTACAATGAGCAGTTCTTC; clone size: .; D gene: .; V gene: TRBV6-5; J gene: TRBJ2-1
CDR3 protein: CASSQKGSTEAFF; CDR3 DNA: TGTGCCAGCAGTCAAAAGGGAAGCACTGAAGCTTTCTTT; clone size: .; D gene: .; V gene: TRBV27; J gene: TRBJ1-1
CDR3 protein: CASSPGSGTGVNYGYTF; CDR3 DNA: TGTGCCAGCAGCCCCGGCTCCGGGACAGGGGTTAACTATGGCTACACCTTC; clone size: .; D gene: TRBD1; V gene: TRBV7-2; J gene: TRBJ1-2
CDR3 protein: CASSRTDRSETQYF; CDR3 DNA: TGCGCCAGCAGCAGGACGGACCGGTCGGAGACCCAGTACTTC; clone size: .; D gene: .; V gene: TRBV5-1; J gene: TRBJ2-5
CDR3 protein: CASSLVGGGDKNIQYF; CDR3 DNA: TGTGCCAGCAGCTTAGTGGGCGGGGGTGACAAAAACATTCAGTACTTC; clone size: few; D gene: TRBD2; V gene: TRBV7-8; J gene: TRBJ2-4
CDR3 protein: CASTQGGVDTQYF; CDR3 DNA: TGCGCCAGCACCCAAGGGGGTGTGGATACGCAGTATTTT; clone size: large; D gene: .; V gene: TRBV4-1; J gene: TRBJ2-3
CDR3 protein: CASSLIRDTEAFF; CDR3 DNA: TGTGCCAGCAGCCTTATCCGCGACACTGAAGCTTTCTTT; clone size: .; D gene: .; V gene: TRBV14; J gene: TRBJ1-1
CDR3 protein: CASSPGTGGHDEQYF; CDR3 DNA: TGTGCCAGCAGCCCTGGGACAGGGGGCCACGACGAGCAGTACTTC; clone size: .; D gene: TRBD1; V gene: TRBV14; J gene: TRBJ2-7
CDR3 protein: CASSVQTGGFDGYTF; CDR3 DNA: TGCGCCAGCAGCGTCCAGACGGGGGGATTTGATGGCTACACCTTC; clone size: .; D gene: .; V gene: TRBV5-1; J gene: TRBJ1-2
CDR3 protein: CASSLAGSYEQYF; CDR3 DNA: TGTGCCAGCAGTCTAGCGGGGAGCTACGAGCAGTACTTC; clone size: .; D gene: TRBD2; V gene: TRBV4-2; J gene: TRBJ2-7
CDR3 protein: CTSRAPGPIYGYTF; CDR3 DNA: TGTACCAGTAGGGCACCGGGGCCCATCTATGGCTACACCTTC; clone size: .; D gene: .; V gene: TRBV19; J gene: TRBJ1-2
CDR3 protein: CASSEARSRLAGTGELFF; CDR3 DNA: TGTGCCAGCAGTGAAGCTAGATCGAGGCTAGCGGGGACCGGGGAGCTGTTTTTT; clone size: .; D gene: TRBD2; V gene: TRBV25-1; J gene: TRBJ2-2
CDR3 protein: CASSLAGSSGYNEQFF; CDR3 DNA: TGTGCCAGCAGCTTAGCCGGGTCTTCAGGGTACAATGAGCAGTTCTTC; clone size: few; D gene: .; V gene: TRBV11-2; J gene: TRBJ2-1
CDR3 protein: CAWSSVGAAAKNSYEQYF; CDR3 DNA: TGTGCCTGGAGTTCAGTTGGGGCCGCCGCAAAAAACTCCTACGAGCAGTACTTC; clone size: .; D gene: .; V gene: TRBV30; J gene: TRBJ2-7
CDR3 protein: CASSVNENNSPLHF; CDR3 DNA: TGTGCCAGCAGCGTAAACGAAAATAATTCACCCCTCCACTTT; clone size: .; D gene: .; V gene: TRBV9; J gene: TRBJ1-6
CDR3 protein: CASSSRDRGISGYTF; CDR3 DNA: TGTGCCAGCAGCTCAAGGGACAGGGGGATTAGCGGCTACACCTTC; clone size: .; D gene: TRBD1; V gene: TRBV2; J gene: TRBJ1-2
CDR3 protein: CASSQDGLDSTDTQYF; CDR3 DNA: TGCGCCAGCAGCCAAGATGGTCTGGATAGCACAGATACGCAGTATTTT; clone size: .; D gene: .; V gene: TRBV4-1; J gene: TRBJ2-3
CDR3 protein: CASSLGSNMNTEAFF; CDR3 DNA: TGTGCCAGCAGCTTGGGTTCGAACATGAACACTGAAGCTTTCTTT; clone size: .; D gene: .; V gene: TRBV7-6; J gene: TRBJ1-1
CDR3 protein: CASSFSPANTGELFF; CDR3 DNA: TGTGCCAGCAGCTTTTCCCCAGCGAACACCGGGGAGCTGTTTTTT; clone size: .; D gene: .; V gene: TRBV7-3; J gene: TRBJ2-2
CDR3 protein: CASSLSIGGGYTF; CDR3 DNA: TGTGCCAGCAGTTTATCGATTGGGGGCGGCTACACCTTC; clone size: few; D gene: .; V gene: TRBV27; J gene: TRBJ1-2
CDR3 protein: CASSQESTSGFNEQFF; CDR3 DNA: TGTGCCAGCAGCCAAGAGTCGACTAGCGGATTTAATGAGCAGTTCTTC; clone size: .; D gene: TRBD2; V gene: TRBV4-2; J gene: TRBJ2-1
CDR3 protein: CAWTIQGANEKLFF; CDR3 DNA: TGTGCCTGGACAATACAGGGAGCTAATGAAAAACTGTTTTTT; clone size: .; D gene: .; V gene: TRBV30; J gene: TRBJ1-4
CDR3 protein: CASSPTWDSYGYTF; CDR3 DNA: TGTGCCAGCTCACCCACCTGGGACTCTTATGGCTACACCTTC; clone size: .; D gene: .; V gene: TRBV18; J gene: TRBJ1-2
CDR3 protein: CASSLGTGGNTEAFF; CDR3 DNA: TGTGCCAGCAGCTTGGGGACAGGGGGCAACACTGAAGCTTTCTTT; clone size: few; D gene: TRBD1; V gene: TRBV5-4; J gene: TRBJ1-1
CDR3 protein: CASSSASGSYEQYF; CDR3 DNA: TGTGCCAGCAGCTCCGCTAGCGGGAGTTACGAGCAGTACTTC; clone size: .; D gene: TRBD2; V gene: TRBV5-4; J gene: TRBJ2-7
CDR3 protein: CASSPPLAGAPGEQFF; CDR3 DNA: TGTGCCAGCAGTCCCCCGCTAGCGGGAGCCCCGGGTGAGCAGTTCTTC; clone size: .; D gene: TRBD2; V gene: TRBV28; J gene: TRBJ2-1
CDR3 protein: CASSLIDATGELFF; CDR3 DNA: TGCGCCAGCAGCTTGATCGATGCAACCGGGGAGCTGTTTTTT; clone size: .; D gene: .; V gene: TRBV5-1; J gene: TRBJ2-2
CDR3 protein: CASSSRTSAVRNEQFF; CDR3 DNA: TGTGCCAGCAGCTCTCGGACTAGCGCGGTGAGAAATGAGCAGTTCTTC; clone size: .; D gene: TRBD2; V gene: TRBV7-4; J gene: TRBJ2-1
CDR3 protein: CASSQIRSPANYEQYF; CDR3 DNA: TGTGCCAGCAGCCAGATTCGGAGCCCCGCCAACTACGAGCAGTACTTC; clone size: .; D gene: .; V gene: TRBV7-2; J gene: TRBJ2-7
CDR3 protein: CASSGAGGYQETQYF; CDR3 DNA: TGTGCCAGCAGTGGGGCGGGGGGCTACCAAGAGACCCAGTACTTC; clone size: .; D gene: TRBD2; V gene: TRBV6-1; J gene: TRBJ2-5
CDR3 protein: CASSLEWDSGNTIYF; CDR3 DNA: TGTGCCAGCAGCTTAGAATGGGACAGTGGAAACACCATATATTTT; clone size: .; D gene: TRBD1; V gene: TRBV11-1; J gene: TRBJ1-3
CDR3 protein: CASSQVPGLNSPLHF; CDR3 DNA: TGCGCCAGCAGCCAAGTACCGGGTCTTAATTCACCCCTCCACTTT; clone size: .; D gene: .; V gene: TRBV7-2; J gene: TRBJ1-6
CDR3 protein: CASSLGATSGLTGELFF; CDR3 DNA: TGTGCCAGCAGCTTAGGGGCGACTAGCGGGCTCACCGGGGAGCTGTTTTTT; clone size: medium-sized; D gene: TRBD2; V gene: TRBV7-3; J gene: TRBJ2-2
CDR3 protein: CASSRPAVETQYF; CDR3 DNA: TGTGCCAGCAGCCGGCCGGCGGTAGAGACCCAGTACTTC; clone size: .; D gene: .; V gene: TRBV9; J gene: TRBJ2-5
CDR3 protein: CASSGEGHYYSYEQYF; CDR3 DNA: TGTGCCAGCAGCGGCGAGGGACACTATTACTCCTACGAGCAGTACTTC; clone size: .; D gene: .; V gene: TRBV7-3; J gene: TRBJ2-7